This T cell receptor (beta chain) was profiled in a study of T cell responses to AZD1222 COVID-19 vaccine. Details on this clone: The target antigen is unknown.

The CDR3 covers 19 residues. V dropped 0 bases and J dropped 4 bases, with 23 bases sitting between them. Germline V gene data show CDR1 as SGHKS and CDR2 as YYEKEE (reference sequence). Study outcomes and limitations: Across spike, vaccine-associated CD4 TCRs were found, dominant at 160-218 and 743-854. Repertoire sampling was restricted to post-peak T cell response timepoints.

Profiled with immunoSEQ multiplex PCR; TCRdb holds only in-frame clones, not every one. Of about 63,000 clones in the sample, 83% were seen once. Pooling was applied to second doses at about 4 or about 12 weeks. The chain links TRBV5-5 to TRBJ1-5, with a weak D call TRBD1 (5 bases). The clonotype comes from an adult who received the AZD1222 COVID-19 vaccine. This sample comprised peripheral blood, obtained 28 days after the second AZD1222 dose. As DNA, the CDR3 is TGTGCCAGCAGCTTGGCATCGTCTTCGCCAGGGACCCAGAATCAGCCCCAGCATTTT. Its translation: CASSLASSSPGTQNQPQHF.